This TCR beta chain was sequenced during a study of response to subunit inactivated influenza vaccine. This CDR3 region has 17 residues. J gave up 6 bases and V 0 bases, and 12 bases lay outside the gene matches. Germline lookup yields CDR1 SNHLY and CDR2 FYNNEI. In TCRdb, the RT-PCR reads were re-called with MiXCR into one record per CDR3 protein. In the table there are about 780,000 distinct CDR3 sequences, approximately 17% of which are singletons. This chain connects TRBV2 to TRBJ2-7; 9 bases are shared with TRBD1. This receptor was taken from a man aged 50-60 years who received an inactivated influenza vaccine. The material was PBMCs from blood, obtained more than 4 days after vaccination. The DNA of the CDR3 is TGTGCCAGCAGTGAAGCGCTTTTCGGGACAGGGCACCCCGAGCAGTACTTC. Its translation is CASSEALFGTGHPEQYF.